The T cell receptor beta chain described here comes from a study of T cells after yellow fever vaccination. TCR cDNA was made by 5'RACE template switching, adding a universal primer site and UMIs. MiXCR, applied by TCRdb to the 5' RACE reads, yields one record per CDR3 protein. The data show about 360,000 distinct CDR3 sequences, 6.2% seen once. The CDR3 loop spans 14 amino acids. Per germline, CDR1 SGHNT and CDR2 YYREEE (reference sequence). Trimming shortened V by 0 bases and J by 2 bases, and 8 bases separated the two germline ends. Overall study results and limits: After the booster, 96% of CD4 and more than 85% of CD8 primary-response clones were re-detected.

As regards this clonotype: Its antigen is undetermined.

The TCR comes from a man aged 30 to 45 who received the YFV17D yellow fever vaccine. This specimen was PBMCs, taken 5 days after the yellow fever booster vaccination. The gene calls are TRBV5-4 and TRBJ1-1; D is uncertain. For the CDR3, the DNA is TGTGCCAGCAGCTTGGGGAGGAGTAACACTGAAGCTTTCTTT. Its protein is CASSLGRSNTEAFF.